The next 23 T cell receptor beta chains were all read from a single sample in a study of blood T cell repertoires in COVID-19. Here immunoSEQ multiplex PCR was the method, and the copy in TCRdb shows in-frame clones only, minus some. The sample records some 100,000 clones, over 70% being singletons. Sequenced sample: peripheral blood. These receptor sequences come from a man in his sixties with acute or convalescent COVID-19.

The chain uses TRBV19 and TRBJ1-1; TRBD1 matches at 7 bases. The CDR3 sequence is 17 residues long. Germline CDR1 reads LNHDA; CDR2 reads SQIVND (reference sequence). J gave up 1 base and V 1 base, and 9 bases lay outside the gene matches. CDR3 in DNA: TGTGCCAGTAGTATAGGGACAGGAAGGTTGGGGAACACTGAAGCTTTCTTT. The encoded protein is CASSIGTGRLGNTEAFF.

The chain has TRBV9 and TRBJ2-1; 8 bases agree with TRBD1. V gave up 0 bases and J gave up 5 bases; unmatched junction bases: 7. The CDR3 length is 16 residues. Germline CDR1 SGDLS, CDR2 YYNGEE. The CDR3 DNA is TGTGCCAGCAGCGTAGCTGGTGGACAGGGAAACAATGAGCAGTTCTTC. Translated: CASSVAGGQGNNEQFF.

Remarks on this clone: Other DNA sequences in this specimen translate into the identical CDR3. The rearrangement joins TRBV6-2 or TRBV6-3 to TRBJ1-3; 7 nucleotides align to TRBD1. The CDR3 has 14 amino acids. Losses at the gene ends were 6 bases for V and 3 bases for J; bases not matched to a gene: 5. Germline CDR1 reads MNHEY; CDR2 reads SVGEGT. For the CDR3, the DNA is TGTGCCAGCAGCCTGACAGGGATTGGAAACACCATATATTTT. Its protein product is CASSLTGIGNTIYF.

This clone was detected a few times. The CDR3 is CASSRQGSYEQYF. The DNA for the CDR3 is TGCGCCAGCAGCCGACAGGGTTCCTACGAGCAGTACTTC. J is TRBJ2-7 and V is TRBV10-1; 7 nucleotides line up with TRBD1. In germline, CDR1 is WNHNN, CDR2 SYGVQD (reference sequence). The V segment lost 6 bases and the J segment 1 base; nucleotides outside the gene matches: 3. The CDR3 is 13 amino acids.

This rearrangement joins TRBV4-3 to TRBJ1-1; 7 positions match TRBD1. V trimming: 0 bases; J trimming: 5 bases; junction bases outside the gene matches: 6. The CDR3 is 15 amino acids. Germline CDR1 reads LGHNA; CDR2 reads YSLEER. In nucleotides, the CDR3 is TGCGCCAGCAGCCAAGATTCGGCAGGGGGGACTGAAGCTTTCTTT. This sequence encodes CASSQDSAGGTEAFF.

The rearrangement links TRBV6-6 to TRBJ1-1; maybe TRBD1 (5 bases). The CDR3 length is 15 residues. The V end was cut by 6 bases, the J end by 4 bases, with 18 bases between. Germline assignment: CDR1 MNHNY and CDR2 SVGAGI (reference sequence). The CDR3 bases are TGTGCCAGCAGAGAGACAGCTCGGTCCGTCACTGAAGCTTTCTTT. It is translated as CASRETARSVTEAFF.

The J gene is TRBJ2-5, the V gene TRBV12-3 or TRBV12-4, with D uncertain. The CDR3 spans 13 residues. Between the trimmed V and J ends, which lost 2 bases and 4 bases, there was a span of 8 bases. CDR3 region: CASSLPIPETQYF. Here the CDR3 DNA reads TGTGCCAGCAGTTTACCTATTCCAGAGACCCAGTACTTC.

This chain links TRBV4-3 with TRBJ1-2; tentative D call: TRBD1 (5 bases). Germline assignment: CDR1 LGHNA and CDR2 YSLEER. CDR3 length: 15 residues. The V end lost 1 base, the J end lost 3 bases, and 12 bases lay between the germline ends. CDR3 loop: CASSQVRGGDYGYTF. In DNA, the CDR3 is TGCGCCAGCAGCCAAGTCCGGGGGGGAGACTATGGCTACACCTTC.

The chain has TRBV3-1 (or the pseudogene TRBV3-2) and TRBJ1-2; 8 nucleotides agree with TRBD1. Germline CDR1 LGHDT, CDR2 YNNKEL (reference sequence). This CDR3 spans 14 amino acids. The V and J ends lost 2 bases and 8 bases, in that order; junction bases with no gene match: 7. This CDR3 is CASSQRQGATGYTF. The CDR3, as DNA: TGTGCCAGCAGCCAAAGGCAGGGGGCGACCGGCTACACCTTC.

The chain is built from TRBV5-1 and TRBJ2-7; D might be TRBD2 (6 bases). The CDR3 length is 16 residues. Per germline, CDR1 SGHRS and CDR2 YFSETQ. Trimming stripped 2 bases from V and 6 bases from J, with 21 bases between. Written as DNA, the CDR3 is TGCGCCAGCAGCTTCGGGACTTCCCGATCTAGTCTCGAGCAGTACTTC. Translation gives CASSFGTSRSSLEQYF.

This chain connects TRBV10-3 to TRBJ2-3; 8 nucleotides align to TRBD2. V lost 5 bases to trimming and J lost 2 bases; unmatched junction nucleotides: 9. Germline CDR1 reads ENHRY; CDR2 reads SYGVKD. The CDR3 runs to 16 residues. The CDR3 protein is CAISTSGSALTDTQYF. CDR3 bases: TGTGCCATCAGTACGAGCGGGAGCGCCCTCACAGATACGCAGTATTTT.

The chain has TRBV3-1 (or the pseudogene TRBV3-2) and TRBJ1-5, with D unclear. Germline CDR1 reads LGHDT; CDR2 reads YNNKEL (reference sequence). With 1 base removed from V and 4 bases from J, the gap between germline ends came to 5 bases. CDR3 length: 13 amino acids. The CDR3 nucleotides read TGTGCCAGCAGCCAAGGTCAGAATCAGCCCCAGCATTTT. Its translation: CASSQGQNQPQHF.

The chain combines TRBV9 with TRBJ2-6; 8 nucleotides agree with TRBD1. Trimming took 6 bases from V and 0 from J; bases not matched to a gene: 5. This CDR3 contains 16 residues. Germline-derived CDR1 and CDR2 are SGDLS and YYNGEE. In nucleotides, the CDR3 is TGTGCCAGCATGGGACAGGAGAGCTCTGGGGCCAACGTCCTGACTTTC. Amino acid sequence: CASMGQESSGANVLTF.

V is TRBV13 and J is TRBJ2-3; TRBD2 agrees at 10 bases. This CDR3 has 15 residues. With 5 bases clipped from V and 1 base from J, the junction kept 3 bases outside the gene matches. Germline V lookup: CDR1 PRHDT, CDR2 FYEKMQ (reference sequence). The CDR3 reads CASSVLAGGTDTQYF. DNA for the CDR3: TGTGCCAGCAGCGTTCTAGCGGGAGGCACAGATACGCAGTATTTT.

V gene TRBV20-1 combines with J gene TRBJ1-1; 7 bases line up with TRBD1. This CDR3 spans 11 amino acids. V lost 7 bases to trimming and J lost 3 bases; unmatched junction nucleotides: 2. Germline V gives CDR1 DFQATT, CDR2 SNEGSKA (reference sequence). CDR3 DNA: TGCAGTGTAACAGGGGACACTGAAGCTTTCTTT. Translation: CSVTGDTEAFF.

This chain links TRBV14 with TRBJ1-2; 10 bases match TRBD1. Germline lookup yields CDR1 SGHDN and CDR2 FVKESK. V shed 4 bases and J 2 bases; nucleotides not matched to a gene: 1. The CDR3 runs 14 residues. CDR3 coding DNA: TGTGCCAGCAGCCGGGACAGGGGAAACTATGGCTACACCTTC. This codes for CASSRDRGNYGYTF.

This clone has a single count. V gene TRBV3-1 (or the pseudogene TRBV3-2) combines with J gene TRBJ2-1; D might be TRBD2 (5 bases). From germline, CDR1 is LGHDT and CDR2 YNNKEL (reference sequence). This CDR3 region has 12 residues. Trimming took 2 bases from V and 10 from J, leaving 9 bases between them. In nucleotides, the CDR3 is TGTGCCAGCAGCCAACTCGCGGGCGAGCAGTTCTTC. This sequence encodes CASSQLAGEQFF.

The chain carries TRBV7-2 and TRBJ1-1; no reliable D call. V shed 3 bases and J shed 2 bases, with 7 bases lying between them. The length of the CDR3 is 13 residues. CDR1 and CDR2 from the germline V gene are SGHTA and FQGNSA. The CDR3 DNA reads TGTGCCAGCAGCTTCCAGATCAACACTGAAGCTTTCTTT. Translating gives CASSFQINTEAFF.

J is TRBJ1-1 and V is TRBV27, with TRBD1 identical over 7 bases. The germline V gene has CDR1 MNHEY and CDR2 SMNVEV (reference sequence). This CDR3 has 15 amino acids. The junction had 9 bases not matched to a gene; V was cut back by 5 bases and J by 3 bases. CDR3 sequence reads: CASSPISQGYTEAFF. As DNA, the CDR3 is TGTGCCAGCAGTCCTATATCACAGGGGTACACTGAAGCTTTCTTT.

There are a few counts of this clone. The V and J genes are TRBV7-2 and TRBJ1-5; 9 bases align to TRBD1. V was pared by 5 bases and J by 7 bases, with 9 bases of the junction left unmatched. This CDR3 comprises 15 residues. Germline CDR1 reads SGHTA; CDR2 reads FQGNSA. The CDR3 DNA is TGTGCCAGCAGCCTCAGGACAGGGGTGGGCCAGCCCCAGCATTTT. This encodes CASSLRTGVGQPQHF. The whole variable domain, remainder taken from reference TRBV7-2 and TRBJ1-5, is GAGVSQSPSNKVTEKGKDVELRCDPISGHTALYWYRQSLGQGLEFLIYFQGNSAPDKSGLPSDRFSAERTGGSVSTLTIQRTQQEDSAVYLCASSLRTGVGQPQHFGDGTRLSIL.

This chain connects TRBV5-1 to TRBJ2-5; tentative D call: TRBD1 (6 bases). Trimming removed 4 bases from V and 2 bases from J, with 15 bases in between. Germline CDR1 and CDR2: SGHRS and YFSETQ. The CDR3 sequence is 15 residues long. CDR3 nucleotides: TGCGCCAGCAGCAAAGCAGGGGTTCTGCAAGAGACCCAGTACTTC. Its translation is CASSKAGVLQETQYF.

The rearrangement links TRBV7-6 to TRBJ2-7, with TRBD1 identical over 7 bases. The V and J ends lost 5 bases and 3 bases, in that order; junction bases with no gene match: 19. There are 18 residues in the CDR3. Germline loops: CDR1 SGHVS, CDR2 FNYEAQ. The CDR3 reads CASSARDRHWASGYEQYF. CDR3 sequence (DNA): TGTGCCAGCAGCGCAAGGGACAGACATTGGGCTTCCGGCTACGAGCAGTACTTC. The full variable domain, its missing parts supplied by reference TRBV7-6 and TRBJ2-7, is GAGVSQSPRYKVTKRGQDVALRCDPISGHVSLYWYRQALGQGPEFLTYFNYEAQQDKSGLPNDRFSAERPEGSISTLTIQRTEQRDSAMYRCASSARDRHWASGYEQYFGPGTRLTVT.

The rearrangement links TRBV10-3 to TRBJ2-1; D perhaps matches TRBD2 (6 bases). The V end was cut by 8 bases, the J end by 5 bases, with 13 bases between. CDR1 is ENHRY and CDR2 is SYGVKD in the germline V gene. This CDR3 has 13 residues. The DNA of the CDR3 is TGTGCCATCTCTCGGGGGTCGAACAATGAGCAGTTCTTC. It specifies CAISRGSNNEQFF.